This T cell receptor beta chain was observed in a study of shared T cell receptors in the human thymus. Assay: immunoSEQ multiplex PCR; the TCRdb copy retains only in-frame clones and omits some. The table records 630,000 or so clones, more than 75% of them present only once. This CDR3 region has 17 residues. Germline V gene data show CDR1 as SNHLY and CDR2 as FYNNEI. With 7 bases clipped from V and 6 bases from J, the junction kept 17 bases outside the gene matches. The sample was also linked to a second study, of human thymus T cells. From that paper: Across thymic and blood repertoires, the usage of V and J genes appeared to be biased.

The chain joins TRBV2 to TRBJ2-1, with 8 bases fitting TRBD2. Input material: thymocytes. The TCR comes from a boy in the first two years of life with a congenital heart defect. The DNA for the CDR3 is TGTGCCAGCATTATCGTGGGTCGGCGGGAGGTTTGCAATGAGCAGTTCTTC. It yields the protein CASIIVGRREVCNEQFF. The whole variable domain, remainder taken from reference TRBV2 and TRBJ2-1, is EPEVTQTPSHQVTQMGQEVILRCVPISNHLYFYWYRQILGQKVEFLVSFYNNEISEKSEIFDDQFSVERPDGSNFTLKIRSTKLEDSAMYFCASIIVGRREVCNEQFFGPGTRLTVL.